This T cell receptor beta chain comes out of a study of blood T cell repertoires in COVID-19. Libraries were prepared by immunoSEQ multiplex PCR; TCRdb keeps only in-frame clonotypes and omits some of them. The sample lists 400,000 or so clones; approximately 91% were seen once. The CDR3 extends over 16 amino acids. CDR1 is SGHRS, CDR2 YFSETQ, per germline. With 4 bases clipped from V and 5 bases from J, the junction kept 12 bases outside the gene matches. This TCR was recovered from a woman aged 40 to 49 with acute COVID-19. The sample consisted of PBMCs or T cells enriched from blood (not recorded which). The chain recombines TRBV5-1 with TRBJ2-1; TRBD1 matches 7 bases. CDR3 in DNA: TGCGCCAGCAGCGCCCAGACAGGGCCTAGGGACAATGAGCAGTTCTTC. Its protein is CASSAQTGPRDNEQFF.